The 3 T cell receptor beta chains below come from one sample, sequenced in a study of blood T cell repertoires in COVID-19. Repertoires were generated with immunoSEQ multiplex PCR, while TCRdb's copy carries only in-frame clones and drops some. The data hold 100,000 to 150,000 clones, with about 88% observed a single time. The sequencing sample was made of peripheral blood. The receptors were sampled from a woman at least 80 years old with acute or convalescent COVID-19.

The chain carries TRBV10-2 and TRBJ1-6; no clear D gene. The length of the CDR3 is 14 residues. V shed 3 bases and J shed 7 bases, with 10 bases lying between them. Germline CDR1 is WSHSY and CDR2 is SAAADI. The CDR3 loop is CASSDEGTNSPLHF. In DNA, the CDR3 is TGCGCCAGCAGTGACGAGGGAACCAATTCACCCCTCCACTTT.

V usage is TRBV5-4 and J usage is TRBJ2-5; TRBD2 agrees at 9 bases. After removal of 3 bases from V and 5 bases from J, the junction contained 11 bases not matched to a gene. The CDR3 is made up of 16 amino acids. The germline CDR1 and CDR2 sequences are SGHNT and YYREEE (reference sequence). The CDR3 protein is CASSSALGSGGETQYF. The CDR3 coding sequence is TGTGCCAGCAGCTCAGCGCTCGGAAGCGGGGGGGAGACCCAGTACTTC. Based on the CDR3 plus reference TRBV5-4 and TRBJ2-5, the full variable domain is ETGVTQSPTHLIKTRGQQVTLRCSSQSGHNTVSWYQQALGQGPQFIFQYYREEENGRGNFPPRFSGLQFPNYSSELNVNALELDDSALYLCASSSALGSGGETQYFGPGTRLLVL.

The CDR3 DNA reads as TGTGCCAGCAGTGATCGGGGGGCGACCGGGGAGCTGTTTTTT. Translated, it gives CASSDRGATGELFF. The chain joins TRBV2 to TRBJ2-2; weak D call: TRBD2 (7 bases). The ends were cut back, 3 bases at V and 5 bases at J, with 10 bases in the middle. The germline V gene encodes CDR1 SNHLY and CDR2 FYNNEI. This CDR3 spans 14 amino acids.